This record concerns one TCR beta chain sequence. A read error may account for a junction end that differs from germline. This record comes from a study of cytomegalovirus exposure and HLA in healthy donors. PCR was performed using 60 Vbeta and 13 Jbeta primers. The protocol was immunoSEQ multiplex PCR, while the TCRdb copy is restricted to in-frame clones and leaves out a portion. The sample data list under 40,000 clones. CDR3 length: 16 amino acids. Germline V gene sequence: CDR1 ENHRY, CDR2 SYGVKD. This sequence was found in a woman in her thirties or forties in good health and CMV-seropositive. The sequenced material came from PBMCs. This chain joins TRBV10-3 and TRBJ2-7; 8 nucleotides line up with TRBD2. The CDR3 nucleotides read TGTGCCAGCAGTGGTTCCTCCGGGACTAGGGGTTACGAGCAGTACTTC. Its protein product is CASSGSSGTRGYEQYF.